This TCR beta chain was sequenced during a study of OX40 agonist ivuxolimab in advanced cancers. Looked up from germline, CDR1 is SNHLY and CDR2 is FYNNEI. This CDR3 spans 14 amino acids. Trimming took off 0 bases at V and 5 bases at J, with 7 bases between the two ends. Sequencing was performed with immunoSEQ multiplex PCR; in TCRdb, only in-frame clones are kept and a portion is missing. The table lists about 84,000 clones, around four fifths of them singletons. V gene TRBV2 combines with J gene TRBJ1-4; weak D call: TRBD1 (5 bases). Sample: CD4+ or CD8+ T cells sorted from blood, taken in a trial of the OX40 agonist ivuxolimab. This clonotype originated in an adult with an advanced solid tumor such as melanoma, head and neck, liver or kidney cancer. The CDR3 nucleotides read TGTGCCAGCAGTGAAGCGGGACGGAATGAAAAACTGTTTTTT. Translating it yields CASSEAGRNEKLFF.